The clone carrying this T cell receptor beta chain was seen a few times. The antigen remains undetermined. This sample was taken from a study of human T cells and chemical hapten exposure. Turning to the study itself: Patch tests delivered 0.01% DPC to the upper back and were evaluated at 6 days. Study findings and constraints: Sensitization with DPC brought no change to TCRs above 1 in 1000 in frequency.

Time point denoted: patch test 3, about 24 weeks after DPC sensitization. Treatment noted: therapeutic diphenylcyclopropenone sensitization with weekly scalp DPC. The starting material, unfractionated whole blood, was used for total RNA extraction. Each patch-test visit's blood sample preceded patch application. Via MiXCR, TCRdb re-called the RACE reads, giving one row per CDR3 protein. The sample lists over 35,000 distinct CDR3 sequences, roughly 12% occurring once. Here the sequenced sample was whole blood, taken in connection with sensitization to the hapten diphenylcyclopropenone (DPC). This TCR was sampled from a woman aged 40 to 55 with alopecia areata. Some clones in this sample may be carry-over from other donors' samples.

Here the CDR3 reads CASSQASGGATDTQYF. The CDR3 DNA reads TGTGCCAGCAGCCAGGCAAGCGGGGGGGCGACAGATACGCAGTATTTT. The rearrangement links TRBV3-1 to TRBJ2-3, with 10 bases aligning to TRBD2. This CDR3 is built from 16 residues. V lost 3 bases and J lost 3; bases outside the gene matches: 6. Germline CDR1 LGHDT, CDR2 YNNKEL (reference sequence).